The source of this TCR beta chain is a study of T cell changes during pregnancy in multiple sclerosis. Only in-frame clones appear in the TCRdb table, and some are missing; sequencing was by immunoSEQ multiplex PCR. The table includes over 25,000 clones, around nine tenths detected once. This CDR3 has 15 amino acids. The germline V and J ends were trimmed by 0 bases and 2 bases, with 10 bases remaining between them. Looked up from germline, CDR1 is LGHNA and CDR2 is YSLEER. The V and J genes are TRBV4-3 and TRBJ1-2; TRBD1 might be the D (6 bases). Material: CD4+ T cells from peripheral blood mononuclear cells, obtained in the first trimester of pregnancy. The receptor was isolated from a female donor with multiple sclerosis, enrolled in a pregnancy study. CDR3 amino acids: CASSQEVGANYGYTF. The CDR3 DNA sequence: TGCGCCAGCAGCCAAGAGGTGGGGGCAAACTATGGCTACACCTTC.